The clone carrying this T cell receptor beta chain was seen once. Antigen unknown. The V and J ends lost 5 bases and 0 bases, in that order; junction bases with no gene match: 9. Germline CDR1 SGHTA, CDR2 FQGNSA. This CDR3 is 16 amino acids long. This entry is derived from a study of shared clonotypes between healthy human individuals. The overall study: Each donor's CD8 memory used one plate, CD8 naive two, each CD4 subset three. Study-wide findings and caveats: Since donors were few, the genetic and exposure-history diversity represented was limited.

Every one of the donors was a Caucasian adult that lived in Nashville, Tennessee. Produced via immunoSEQ multiplex PCR; TCRdb's table is partial and in-frame only. The repertoire holds approximately 640,000 clones, with approximately 79% as singletons. The receptor was isolated from a woman under 40 in good health. This chain links TRBV7-2 with TRBJ1-1; 7 nucleotides agree with TRBD1. The sample comprised memory CD4+ T cells sorted from blood. The subset denotes: CD45RA-negative fraction. The DNA of the CDR3 is TGTGCCAGCAGCCGCAGGGCTGACAGGGTGAACACTGAAGCTTTCTTT. It codes for CASSRRADRVNTEAFF.